The clone carrying this T cell receptor (beta chain) was counted ten times or more. This sample is drawn from a study of shared clonotypes between healthy human individuals. V shed 5 bases and J 2 bases; nucleotides not matched to a gene: 2. Germline V CDR1 and CDR2: GTSNPN, SVGIG (reference sequence). The CDR3 covers 13 residues. The data were produced by immunoSEQ multiplex PCR, yet TCRdb's version contains in-frame clones alone and is incomplete. The table has over 850,000 clones, about 80% seen once. The source of this sequence is a man aged 18 to 29 in good health. Some clones in this sample may be carry-over from other donors' samples. Sequenced material: memory CD4+ T cells from PBMCs. The subset here: CD45RA-negative fraction. The V and J genes are TRBV30 and TRBJ2-1; the match to TRBD1 covers 8 bases. In nucleotides, the CDR3 is TGTGCCTGGGACAGGGGAACCTACAATGAGCAGTTCTTC. Encoded protein: CAWDRGTYNEQFF.